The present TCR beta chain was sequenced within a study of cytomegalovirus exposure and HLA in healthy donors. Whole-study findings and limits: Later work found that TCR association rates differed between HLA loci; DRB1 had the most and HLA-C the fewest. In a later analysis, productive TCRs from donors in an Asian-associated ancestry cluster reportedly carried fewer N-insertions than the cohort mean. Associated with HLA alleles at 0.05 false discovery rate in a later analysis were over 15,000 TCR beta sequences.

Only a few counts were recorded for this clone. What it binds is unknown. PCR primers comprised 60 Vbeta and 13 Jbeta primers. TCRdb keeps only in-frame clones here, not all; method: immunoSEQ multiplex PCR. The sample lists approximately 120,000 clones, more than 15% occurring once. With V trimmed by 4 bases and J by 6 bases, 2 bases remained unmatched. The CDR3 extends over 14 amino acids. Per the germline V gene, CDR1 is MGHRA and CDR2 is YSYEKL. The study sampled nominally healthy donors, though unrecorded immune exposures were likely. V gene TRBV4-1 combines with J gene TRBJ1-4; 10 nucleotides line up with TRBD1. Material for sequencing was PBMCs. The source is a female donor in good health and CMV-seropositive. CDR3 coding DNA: TGCGCCAGCAGCCCGGGACAGGGGTATGAAAAACTGTTTTTT. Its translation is CASSPGQGYEKLFF.